The T cell receptor beta chain under discussion was sequenced for a study of blood T cells in healthy people across ages. PCR was performed a second time for about 6 to 12 cycles using a sample-barcoded 5' primer and a J-beta primer mix. TCRdb redid the calling of the 5' RACE reads with MiXCR, one entry per CDR3 protein. The data hold about 800,000 distinct CDR3 sequences, with 25% observed a single time. Isolated PBMCs totaled at least 7 million in each sample. This CDR3 is 14 amino acids long. The germline V gene encodes CDR1 MNHEY and CDR2 SMNVEV (reference sequence). Notes on this clonotype: Mismatch with germline at one junction end may stem from a read error.

The same sample was also used in a study of T cells of mothers and their children.

Specimen: blood. This receptor was identified in a boy between 10 and 17 years old in good health. The chain joins TRBV27 to TRBJ1-3, with 7 bases fitting TRBD1. The CDR3 DNA follows: TGTGTCAGCAGCCTACAGGGGTCTGGAAACACCATATATTTT. Its translation is CVSSLQGSGNTIYF.